A single sample is the source of the 14 T cell receptor beta chains below, sequenced in a study of Graves' ophthalmopathy and Graves' hyperthyroidism. RNA transcripts were the source from which TCR beta CDR3 regions were amplified. After a first-round RT-PCR with HTBI primers, a second-round multiplex PCR was run. TCRdb processed the multiplex PCR reads anew with MiXCR; each CDR3 protein has one entry. The data hold roughly 480,000 distinct CDR3 sequences, with approximately 14% observed a single time. The sequencing input was blood. The receptors originated from a woman between 25 and 40 years old with Graves' ophthalmopathy.

The table lists this clonotype with many counts. The chain recombines TRBV7-2 with TRBJ1-1, with TRBD1 matching over 7 bases. Germline lookup yields CDR1 SGHTA and CDR2 FQGNSA. The V segment lost 0 bases and the J segment 4 bases; nucleotides outside the gene matches: 8. This CDR3 region has 16 residues. This CDR3 reads CASSLAGGAFTTEAFF. CDR3 nucleotide sequence: TGTGCCAGCAGCTTAGCAGGGGGCGCATTTACCACTGAAGCTTTCTTT.

Many counts were recorded for this clonotype. The CDR3 loop is CASLGTGKTQYF. CDR3 DNA sequence: TGTGCCAGCCTAGGGACAGGGAAGACCCAGTACTTC. V gene TRBV6-1 combines with J gene TRBJ2-5; TRBD1 aligns across 9 bases. Germline V gives CDR1 MNHNS, CDR2 SASEGT. Unmatched junction bases numbered 4, after V lost 8 bases and J lost 6 bases. The CDR3 contains 12 residues.

This clonotype was seen at least ten times. The rearrangement uses TRBV2 and TRBJ1-1; D gene uncertain. From germline, CDR1 is SNHLY and CDR2 FYNNEI. V was cut by 4 bases and J by 5 bases, with 11 bases left in between. The CDR3 is made up of 13 amino acids. The CDR3 DNA follows: TGTGCCAGCAGTGGATCTCTAATAACTGAAGCTTTCTTT. Translated: CASSGSLITEAFF.

This clonotype was counted at least ten times. Just one base apart from a much larger clone, this may be a read error. The chain joins TRBV28 to TRBJ2-2; D may be TRBD1 (6 bases). Germline V CDR1 and CDR2: MDHEN, SYDVKM. Trimming removed 5 bases from V and 1 base from J, with 8 bases in between. The CDR3 runs to 14 residues. CDR3 amino acids: CASSTGQNTGELFF. CDR3 DNA: TGTGCCAGCAGTACGGGACAGAACACCGGGGAGCTGTTTTTT. Complete variable domain (other parts from reference TRBV28 and TRBJ2-2): DVKVTQSSRYLVKRTGEKVFLECVQDMDHENMFWYRQDPGLGLRLIYFSYDVKMKEKGDIPEGYSVSREKKERFSLILESASTNQTSMYLCASSTGQNTGELFFGEGSRLTVL.

The V and J genes are TRBV11-2 and TRBJ1-1; possible D gene TRBD1, 5 bases. The CDR3 runs to 13 residues. The V and J ends lost 5 bases and 7 bases respectively, with 14 bases between them. Germline V gene lookup returns CDR1 SGHAT and CDR2 FQNNGV. CDR3 in amino acids: CASSPLRRGEAFF. The CDR3 nucleotides are TGTGCCAGCAGCCCTCTTAGAAGGGGTGAAGCTTTCTTT. Full variable domain (outside the CDR3, taken from reference TRBV11-2 and TRBJ1-1): EAGVAQSPRYKIIEKRQSVAFWCNPISGHATLYWYQQILGQGPKLLIQFQNNGVVDDSQLPKDRFSAERLKGVDSTLKIQPAKLEDSAVYLCASSPLRRGEAFFGQGTRLTVV.

This clonotype occurred many times. This chain links TRBV6-4 with TRBJ1-1, with D perhaps matching TRBD1 (6 bases). The CDR3 runs 13 residues. Germline V CDR1 and CDR2: MRHNA, SNTAGT. V shed 6 bases and J shed 4 bases, with 12 bases lying between them. CDR3 sequence: CASSPAGVTEAFF. The CDR3 nucleotides read TGTGCCAGCAGCCCCGCAGGGGTCACTGAAGCTTTCTTT.

V is TRBV20-1 and J is TRBJ1-1; weak D call: TRBD1 (5 bases). CDR1 DFQATT and CDR2 SNEGSKA come from the germline V gene (reference sequence). This CDR3 comprises 14 residues. V shed 0 bases and J shed 2 bases, with 10 bases lying between them. CDR3 loop: CSARDLRVNTEAFF. CDR3 bases: TGCAGTGCTAGAGATCTCAGGGTTAACACTGAAGCTTTCTTT.

For the CDR3, the DNA is TGTGCCAGCAGTTTCCCCAGTAACTCCTACGAGCAGTACTTC. It translates to CASSFPSNSYEQYF. The rearrangement joins TRBV12-3 or TRBV12-4 to TRBJ2-7, with D unclear. V lost 3 bases and J lost 0, with 9 bases in between. The CDR3 totals 14 residues.

This clonotype was seen ten or more times. J is TRBJ2-5 and V is TRBV2; D may correspond to TRBD1 or TRBD2 (6 bases each). CDR1 and CDR2 from the germline V gene are SNHLY and FYNNEI. Between the trimmed V and J ends, which lost 1 base and 1 base, there was a span of 13 bases. CDR3 length equals 16 residues. The CDR3 spells CASSEVWGAIQETQYF. The CDR3 DNA reads as TGTGCCAGCAGTGAAGTTTGGGGGGCGATCCAAGAGACCCAGTACTTC.

This clonotype was seen at least ten times. This rearrangement joins TRBV12-3 or TRBV12-4 to TRBJ1-2, with 8 positions matching TRBD1. This CDR3 has 13 amino acids. V lost 8 bases, J lost 4 bases, and 6 bases stayed unmatched. CDR3 residues: CASLTGELYGYTF. CDR3 bases: TGTGCCAGCCTGACAGGGGAACTCTATGGCTACACCTTC.

The table lists this clonotype with many counts. The chain carries TRBV12-3 or TRBV12-4 and TRBJ1-2; 9 bases align to TRBD1. The CDR3 is 14 amino acids. V lost 5 bases, J lost 8 bases, and 9 bases stayed unmatched. DNA of the CDR3: TGTGCCAGCAGTGTTGCCGGGACAGGGCACGGCTACACCTTC. Its translation is CASSVAGTGHGYTF.

In its sample, this clonotype was seen many times. V and J are TRBV3-1 and TRBJ2-5; D is ambiguous. With 1 base removed from V and 4 bases from J, the gap between germline ends came to 1 base. The CDR3 runs to 11 residues. Germline CDR1 is LGHDT and CDR2 is YNNKEL (reference sequence). As DNA, the CDR3 is TGTGCCAGCAGCCAAGGAGAGACCCAGTACTTC. Amino acids: CASSQGETQYF.

In this sample, this clonotype turned up many times. V usage is TRBV7-9 and J usage is TRBJ1-5; tentative D call: TRBD1 (5 bases). CDR1 SEHNR and CDR2 FQNEAQ come from the germline V gene (reference sequence). The germline V and J ends were trimmed by 5 bases and 1 base, with 9 bases remaining between them. This CDR3 spans 14 amino acids. The CDR3 region is CASSQGRSNQPQHF. The CDR3 DNA reads TGTGCCAGCAGCCAGGGACGCAGCAATCAGCCCCAGCATTTT.

This clonotype was seen ten or more times. This sequence joins TRBV7-8 and TRBJ2-7; D is unclear. Trimming removed 4 bases at V and 0 bases at J, with 10 bases between. This CDR3 has 14 amino acids. CDR1 SGHVS and CDR2 FQNEAQ come from the germline V gene. The CDR3 DNA reads TGTGCCAGCAGCTCAGGTCGCCTCTCCTACGAGCAGTACTTC. Amino acid sequence: CASSSGRLSYEQYF. Using reference TRBV7-8 and TRBJ2-7 for the parts outside the CDR3, the full variable domain is GAGVSQSPRYKVAKRGQDVALRCDPISGHVSLFWYQQALGQGPEFLTYFQNEAQLDKSGLPSDRFFAERPEGSVSTLKIQRTQQEDSAVYLCASSSGRLSYEQYFGPGTRLTVT.